Sequencing of this T cell receptor (beta chain) was carried out in a study of T cell responses to AZD1222 COVID-19 vaccine. Germline lookup yields CDR1 GTSNPN and CDR2 SVGIG (reference sequence). This CDR3 region has 14 residues. The ends were cut back, 5 bases at V and 0 bases at J, with 13 bases in the middle. Produced via immunoSEQ multiplex PCR; TCRdb's table is partial and in-frame only. The data contain 150,000 to 200,000 clones, just under 95% of them singletons. The chain joins TRBV30 to TRBJ1-1, with TRBD1 as a possible D gene (5 bases). The sequencing here drew on peripheral blood, taken 28 days after the second dose of the MenACWY control vaccine. This clonotype was obtained from an adult who received the MenACWY meningococcal vaccine as a control. The CDR3 loop is CAWGDLGMNTEAFF. The CDR3 DNA reads TGTGCCTGGGGGGACTTGGGGATGAACACTGAAGCTTTCTTT.